The 27 T cell receptor beta chains presented below share a single source sample, sequenced in a study of cytomegalovirus exposure and HLA in healthy donors. Researchers ran the PCR with 60 Vbeta and 13 Jbeta primers. The method was immunoSEQ multiplex PCR; TCRdb's version includes in-frame clones alone and lacks a portion of them. The table records 95,000 to 150,000 clones, roughly 70% of them present only once. The material sequenced was PBMCs. The receptors here all came from a woman aged 40 to 55 in good health and CMV-seronegative.

The chain is built from TRBV27 and TRBJ1-4, with unresolved D. The CDR3 runs to 14 residues. Germline values: CDR1 MNHEY, CDR2 SMNVEV (reference sequence). Trimming shortened V by 5 bases and J by 5 bases, and 12 bases separated the two germline ends. CDR3 amino acids: CASSALTENEKLFF. The CDR3 coding sequence is TGTGCCAGCAGTGCGTTAACAGAAAATGAAAAACTGTTTTTT.

The chain combines TRBV4-1 with TRBJ1-1; 8 bases match TRBD1. V dropped 3 bases and J dropped 5; count of bases not matched to a gene: 8. Germline V lookup: CDR1 MGHRA, CDR2 YSYEKL. The CDR3 contains 15 residues. CDR3 bases: TGCGCCAGCAGCCATGCGGGACAGGTGATTACTGAAGCTTTCTTT. Translation gives CASSHAGQVITEAFF.

V gene TRBV7-2 combines with J gene TRBJ1-1; D not certain. This CDR3 has 13 amino acids. V was trimmed by 2 bases and J by 3 bases, leaving 7 bases between them. Germline V gene lookup returns CDR1 SGHTA and CDR2 FQGNSA. DNA of the CDR3: TGTGCCAGCAGCTTACAAACGGACACTGAAGCTTTCTTT. It encodes CASSLQTDTEAFF.

The CDR3 sequence: CAISPLALNYEQYF. The DNA of the CDR3 is TGTGCCATCAGCCCACTAGCGCTTAACTACGAGCAGTACTTC. V and J are TRBV10-3 and TRBJ2-7; 7 bases map to TRBD2. The CDR3 has 14 residues. The J segment lost 3 bases and the V segment lost 6 bases, leaving 8 bases of the junction unmatched. Germline V gene lookup returns CDR1 ENHRY and CDR2 SYGVKD.

V gene TRBV19 combines with J gene TRBJ1-1; 7 nucleotides match TRBD1. With 6 bases clipped from V and 6 bases from J, the junction kept 7 bases outside the gene matches. CDR1 is LNHDA and CDR2 is SQIVND in the germline V gene (reference sequence). The length of the CDR3 is 13 residues. CDR3 coding DNA: TGTGCCAGTAGACATGACAGGGTAGCTGAAGCTTTCTTT. Translation: CASRHDRVAEAFF.

This rearrangement joins TRBV28 to TRBJ2-5; D may be TRBD2 (6 bases). Trimming took 6 bases from V and 4 from J, leaving 12 bases between them. The length of the CDR3 is 13 residues. Germline lookup yields CDR1 MDHEN and CDR2 SYDVKM. The CDR3 here is CASSRRVGETQYF. CDR3 coding DNA: TGTGCCAGCAGCCGGAGGGTCGGAGAGACCCAGTACTTC. The full variable domain, in which reference TRBV28 and TRBJ2-5 provide the parts outside the CDR3, is DVKVTQSSRYLVKRTGEKVFLECVQDMDHENMFWYRQDPGLGLRLIYFSYDVKMKEKGDIPEGYSVSREKKERFSLILESASTNQTSMYLCASSRRVGETQYFGPGTRLLVL.

V and J are TRBV19 and TRBJ1-1; no clear D gene. Per the germline V gene, CDR1 is LNHDA and CDR2 is SQIVND (reference sequence). Trimming cost V 2 bases and J 6 bases, with 16 bases left between them. The CDR3 runs 15 residues. CDR3 region: CASSIRVAGGAEAFF. The CDR3 coding sequence is TGTGCCAGTAGTATACGGGTAGCGGGTGGGGCTGAAGCTTTCTTT.

CDR3 sequence: CASSPGTYNEQFF. The CDR3 DNA sequence: TGCGCCAGCAGCCCTGGCACCTACAATGAGCAGTTCTTC. This chain links TRBV4-3 with TRBJ2-1, with no clear D. Between the trimmed V and J ends, which lost 4 bases and 2 bases, there was a span of 6 bases. The CDR3 sequence is 13 residues long. In germline, CDR1 is LGHNA, CDR2 YSLEER.

This clone was counted a few times. The rearrangement uses TRBV6-6 and TRBJ1-1; the match to TRBD1 covers 9 bases. CDR1 is MNHNY, CDR2 SVGAGI, per germline (reference sequence). CDR3 length equals 15 residues. V lost 2 bases and J lost 6; bases outside the gene matches: 7. This chain's CDR3 is CASSYDRGARAEAFF. The CDR3, as DNA: TGTGCCAGCAGTTACGACAGGGGGGCTAGGGCTGAAGCTTTCTTT.

This clone showed up just once. J is TRBJ2-2 and V is TRBV25-1, with TRBD1 as a possible D gene (5 bases). V lost 4 bases and J lost 0, with 12 bases in between. Germline V lookup: CDR1 MGHDK, CDR2 SYGVNS. The CDR3 spans 16 residues. The CDR3 DNA reads as TGTGCCAGCAGTGGCCAAGGACAATCGAACACCGGGGAGCTGTTTTTT. This gives the protein CASSGQGQSNTGELFF.

The chain is built from TRBV7-2 and TRBJ1-1, with 9 bases aligning to TRBD1. Trimming cost V 6 bases and J 4 bases; bases outside gene matches: 3. In germline, CDR1 is SGHTA, CDR2 FQGNSA. CDR3 length equals 13 residues. CDR3 protein: CASRPDRGTEAFF. For the CDR3, the DNA is TGTGCCAGCAGACCGGACAGGGGCACTGAAGCTTTCTTT.

The V call is TRBV4-3, the J call TRBJ1-4, with 8 bases identical to TRBD1. V lost 4 bases to trimming and J lost 5 bases; unmatched junction nucleotides: 3. Per the germline V gene, CDR1 is LGHNA and CDR2 is YSLEER. This CDR3 region has 14 residues. CDR3 sequence: CASSLRQGNEKLFF. The CDR3 nucleotides read TGCGCCAGCAGCCTCAGACAGGGGAATGAAAAACTGTTTTTT.

The chain's CDR3 is CASSLARAFTDTQYF. The CDR3 region has the DNA TGTGCCAGCAGCCTCGCGCGGGCCTTCACAGATACGCAGTATTTT. The chain combines TRBV11-2 with TRBJ2-3, with D perhaps TRBD2 (5 bases). This CDR3 has 15 residues. Trimming took off 5 bases at V and 2 bases at J, with 14 bases between the two ends. Per the germline V gene, CDR1 is SGHAT and CDR2 is FQNNGV.

The V gene is TRBV7-3, the J gene TRBJ1-1, with 9 bases lining up with TRBD1. The CDR3 contains 15 residues. Germline V gene data show CDR1 as SGHTA and CDR2 as FQGTGA. The V and J ends lost 5 bases and 1 base, in that order; junction bases with no gene match: 5. In DNA, the CDR3 is TGTGCCAGCAGCCGTGACAGGGGGACGAACACTGAAGCTTTCTTT. This translates into CASSRDRGTNTEAFF.

The rearrangement links TRBV7-9 to TRBJ2-1, with D unclear. The CDR3 consists of 16 residues. CDR1 SEHNR and CDR2 FQNEAQ come from the germline V gene (reference sequence). Trimming left V 7 bases short and J 9 bases short, with 25 bases between. CDR3 DNA sequence: TGTGCCAGCACCAACCACCTAGGATCCCACCCAATTGAGCAGTTCTTC. Protein sequence: CASTNHLGSHPIEQFF.

This rearrangement joins TRBV18 to TRBJ2-5; TRBD1 matches at 7 bases. This CDR3 contains 14 residues. J was trimmed by 4 bases and V by 2 bases; bases with no gene match: 4. Germline V lookup: CDR1 KGHSH, CDR2 LQKENI. The DNA of the CDR3 is TGTGCCAGCTCACCAAGGGGGCTAAGAGAGACCCAGTACTTC. It specifies CASSPRGLRETQYF.

This clone was detected a few times. This chain joins TRBV11-2 and TRBJ1-2; D is ambiguous. The V and J ends lost 4 bases and 7 bases respectively, with 22 bases between them. This CDR3 region has 16 residues. Germline CDR1 and CDR2: SGHAT and FQNNGV. CDR3: CASSSVGGRSDGGYTF. CDR3 nucleotides: TGTGCCAGCAGCTCGGTCGGCGGGAGGTCTGATGGTGGCTACACCTTC.

With regard to this clone: Different DNA sequences within this sample yield the same CDR3. The chain couples TRBV27 to TRBJ2-5; D unresolved. There are 13 residues in the CDR3. Trimming took off 2 bases at V and 2 bases at J, with 6 bases between the two ends. Germline assignment: CDR1 MNHEY and CDR2 SMNVEV (reference sequence). The CDR3 spells CASSLRTQETQYF. The CDR3 bases are TGTGCCAGCAGTTTAAGAACACAAGAGACCCAGTACTTC.

This chain links TRBV7-2 with TRBJ2-3; maybe TRBD2 (6 bases). V lost 1 base and J lost 2, with 13 bases in between. The CDR3 covers 16 residues. In germline, CDR1 is SGHTA, CDR2 FQGNSA. Here the CDR3 reads CASSLGAGMLTDTQYF. In DNA form, the CDR3 reads TGTGCCAGCAGCTTAGGGGCGGGGATGCTCACAGATACGCAGTATTTT. The full variable domain, completed using reference TRBV7-2 and TRBJ2-3, is GAGVSQSPSNKVTEKGKDVELRCDPISGHTALYWYRQSLGQGLEFLIYFQGNSAPDKSGLPSDRFSAERTGGSVSTLTIQRTQQEDSAVYLCASSLGAGMLTDTQYFGPGTRLTVL.

The rearrangement links TRBV6-6 to TRBJ1-1, with TRBD1 matching over 10 bases. This CDR3 contains 14 residues. J lost 11 bases, V lost 4 bases, and 10 bases had no gene match. Germline V lookup: CDR1 MNHNY, CDR2 SVGAGI (reference sequence). The CDR3, as DNA: TGTGCCAGCAGTTTCCCGGGACAGGGGTCTCGGGCTTTCTTT. Translated: CASSFPGQGSRAFF.

As concerns this clone: Compared with germline, one end of the junction differs, possibly owing to a read error. CDR3 bases: TGTACCAGCAGTTTAACCCGCGGGACTAGCACCGAGCAGTACTTC. Protein: CTSSLTRGTSTEQYF. The J gene is TRBJ2-7, the V gene TRBV28; 9 bases fit TRBD2. This CDR3 has 15 amino acids. CDR1 MDHEN and CDR2 SYDVKM come from the germline V gene.

The chain has TRBV10-3 and TRBJ1-5; possibly TRBD1 for D (5 bases). V was shortened by 5 bases and J by 11 bases, with 22 bases between the two germline ends. This CDR3 contains 15 residues. Germline V gene data show CDR1 as ENHRY and CDR2 as SYGVKD. The CDR3 DNA is TGTGCCATCAGTAGGACCGGAGGGACGGGTGAAACCCAGCATTTT. As protein: CAISRTGGTGETQHF.

This rearrangement joins TRBV19 to TRBJ2-1; perhaps TRBD1 as D (5 bases). The CDR3 length is 15 residues. V dropped 1 base and J dropped 7 bases, with 14 bases sitting between them. Germline V gives CDR1 LNHDA, CDR2 SQIVND (reference sequence). The CDR3 region has the DNA TGTGCCAGTAGTATAGCAAGCCTGAACAGGAATGAGCAGTTCTTC. Translated: CASSIASLNRNEQFF. The entire variable domain, with the rest obtained from reference TRBV19 and TRBJ2-1, is as follows: DGGITQSPKYLFRKEGQNVTLSCEQNLNHDAMYWYRQDPGQGLRLIYYSQIVNDFQKGDIAEGYSVSREKKESFPLTVTSAQKNPTAFYLCASSIASLNRNEQFFGPGTRLTVL.

V is TRBV14 and J is TRBJ2-2, with 7 bases lining up with TRBD2. The CDR3 totals 16 residues. V trimming: 2 bases; J trimming: 8 bases; junction bases outside the gene matches: 11. CDR1 SGHDN and CDR2 FVKESK come from the germline V gene. This CDR3 reads CASSQTMGRVSGELFF. The CDR3 DNA reads as TGTGCCAGCAGCCAAACGATGGGGAGGGTTTCTGGGGAGCTGTTTTTT.

This clone was seen a handful of times. V usage is TRBV4-1 and J usage is TRBJ2-5; 7 nucleotides align to TRBD2. The CDR3 totals 14 residues. Germline loops: CDR1 MGHRA, CDR2 YSYEKL. Germline trimming cut 4 bases from V and 2 bases from J; bases unmatched to any gene: 4. CDR3 sequence: CASSPSGGQETQYF. CDR3 sequence (DNA): TGCGCCAGCAGCCCCTCGGGGGGACAAGAGACCCAGTACTTC.

This clone was observed a few times. V gene TRBV21-1 combines with J gene TRBJ2-5; TRBD1 reflects the table's D call only, with no check against the DNA. TRBV21-1 constitutes a pseudogene. The CDR3 extends over 13 amino acids. The CDR3 DNA follows: TGTGCCAGCAGCCGGACAGTCCAAGAGACCCAGTACTTC. This sequence encodes CASSRTVQETQYF.

The chain has TRBV7-6 and TRBJ2-5; 12 nucleotides match TRBD2. This CDR3 is built from 17 residues. Trimming removed 5 bases from V and 5 bases from J; junction bases left unmatched: 12. The V gene's germline CDR1 is SGHVS and CDR2 FNYEAQ. CDR3 nucleotide sequence: TGTGCCAGCAGCCAAAGTGGGCTAGCGGGAGGGGTGGAGACCCAGTACTTC. Its translation is CASSQSGLAGGVETQYF.